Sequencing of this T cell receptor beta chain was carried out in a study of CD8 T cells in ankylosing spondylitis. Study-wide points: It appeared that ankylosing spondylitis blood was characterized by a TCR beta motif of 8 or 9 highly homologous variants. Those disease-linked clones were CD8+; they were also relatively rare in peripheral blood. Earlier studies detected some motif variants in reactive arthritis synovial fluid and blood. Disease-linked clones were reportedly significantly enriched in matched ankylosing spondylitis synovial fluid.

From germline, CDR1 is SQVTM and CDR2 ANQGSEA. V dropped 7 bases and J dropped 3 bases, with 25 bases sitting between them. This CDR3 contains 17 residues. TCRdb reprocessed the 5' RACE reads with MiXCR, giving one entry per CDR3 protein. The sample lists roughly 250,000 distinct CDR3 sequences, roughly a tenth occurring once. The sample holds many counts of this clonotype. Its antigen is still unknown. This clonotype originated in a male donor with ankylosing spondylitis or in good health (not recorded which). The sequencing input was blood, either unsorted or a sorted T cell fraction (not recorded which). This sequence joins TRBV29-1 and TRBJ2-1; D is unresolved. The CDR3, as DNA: TGCAGCGCCCGGGCCGGATTAACCCCTGGAAACTACAATGAGCAGTTCTTC. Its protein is CSARAGLTPGNYNEQFF.